This record looks at one T cell receptor beta chain sequence and its context. As yet, its antigen is unknown. V lost 0 bases and J 4 bases, leaving 12 bases between the germline ends. This CDR3 is built from 15 residues. Per germline, CDR1 LNHNV and CDR2 YYDKDF (reference sequence). A single record per CDR3 protein comes from TCRdb applying MiXCR to the reads. The sample gives around 260,000 distinct CDR3 sequences, 25% of which show up once; approximately 14% is in the top ten. These data come from a study of T cell repertoires in cytomegalovirus infection. For the study at large: Public signatures in TCR beta pointed to CMV infection and matching HLA type. Study conclusions and caveats: The ex vivo response showed dominance by HLA-C-restricted CMV-specific TCR beta clonotypes.

The chain employs TRBV15 and TRBJ1-2, with unresolved D. The sequenced sample was PBMCs. The clonotype comes from a human donor in good health (CMV status not recorded). Some clones in this sample may be carry-over from other donors' samples. The CDR3 DNA reads TGTGCCACCAGCAGAGAGTTAGCGGCCGTCTATGGCTACACCTTC. The encoded protein is CATSRELAAVYGYTF.